Following are 9 T cell receptor beta chains from one sample sequenced in a study of T cells in Graves' hyperthyroidism and ophthalmopathy. TCR beta CDR3 regions were amplified from RNA. The study used the HTBI primer set for a first-round RT-PCR of the TCR CDR3. TCRdb ran MiXCR on the multiplex PCR reads and lists one entry per CDR3 protein. This sample yields a few hundred thousand distinct CDR3 sequences, of which approximately 15% are seen a single time; 2.5% to 4% belongs to the top ten. The sample taken for sequencing was blood. All receptors come from a woman aged 40 to 50 with Graves' ophthalmopathy.

This clonotype was seen a handful of times. The chain links TRBV20-1 to TRBJ1-5, with D possibly TRBD1 on 6 matching bases. The ends were cut back, 0 bases at V and 9 bases at J, with 21 bases in the middle. The CDR3 spans 16 residues. Germline loops: CDR1 DFQATT, CDR2 SNEGSKA (reference sequence). The CDR3 sequence: CSARDVQGQLTGPQHF. The CDR3 DNA follows: TGCAGTGCTAGAGATGTGCAGGGACAATTAACGGGGCCCCAGCATTTT.

This clonotype came up many times. This chain connects TRBV5-1 to TRBJ1-2; D unresolved. Between the trimmed V and J ends, which lost 0 bases and 10 bases, there was a span of 13 bases. The germline CDR1 and CDR2 sequences are SGHRS and YFSETQ. The CDR3 spans 13 residues. CDR3 sequence: CASSLDTASTYTF. In DNA form, the CDR3 reads TGCGCCAGCAGCTTGGATACAGCGTCAACCTACACCTTC.

This chain joins TRBV29-1 and TRBJ2-2, with D perhaps TRBD1 (6 bases). Per germline, CDR1 SQVTM and CDR2 ANQGSEA. The CDR3 runs to 13 residues. The V gene lost 6 bases and the J gene lost 2 bases, with 10 bases spanning the gap. The CDR3 loop reads CSVGTTNTGELFF. CDR3 in DNA: TGCAGCGTCGGGACAACTAACACCGGGGAGCTGTTTTTT.

The chain combines TRBV12-3 or TRBV12-4 with TRBJ1-2; D gene unclear. The V and J ends lost 7 bases and 8 bases respectively, with 14 bases between them. This CDR3 contains 12 residues. This CDR3 reads CASTRILRGYTF. The DNA for the CDR3 is TGTGCCAGCACCCGGATCCTTCGCGGCTACACCTTC.

The rearrangement joins TRBV5-1 to TRBJ2-3; 15 bases line up with TRBD2. This CDR3 is 20 amino acids long. Germline V gene lookup returns CDR1 SGHRS and CDR2 YFSETQ. V shed 3 bases, J shed 3 bases, and the junction held 14 bases outside the gene matches. CDR3 protein: CASSSEGLAGGPYWTDTQYF. The CDR3 DNA reads as TGCGCCAGCAGCTCCGAAGGACTAGCGGGAGGGCCGTATTGGACAGATACGCAGTATTTT.

This clonotype was detected only a few times. The rearrangement uses TRBV9 and TRBJ2-3; 7 bases align to TRBD1. V lost 0 bases and J lost 4; bases outside the gene matches: 5. Per germline, CDR1 SGDLS and CDR2 YYNGEE. There are 15 residues in the CDR3. CDR3 nucleotide sequence: TGTGCCAGCAGCGTAGCACAGGGGTTAGCAGATACGCAGTATTTT. Translating gives CASSVAQGLADTQYF.

This clonotype has ten or more counts. V gene TRBV7-6 combines with J gene TRBJ2-5; 9 bases are a match to TRBD1. CDR3 size: 15 residues. The V gene end was trimmed by 5 bases and the J gene end by 5 bases; junction bases not matched to a gene: 9. Germline V gives CDR1 SGHVS, CDR2 FNYEAQ. As DNA, the CDR3 is TGTGCCAGCAGCCGGGGACAGGGTTTGGCCGAGACCCAGTACTTC. Its translation is CASSRGQGLAETQYF.

The chain couples TRBV28 to TRBJ1-5, with D possibly TRBD1 on 6 matching bases. The V end lost 7 bases, the J end lost 2 bases, and 9 bases lay between the germline ends. The CDR3 spans 13 residues. Germline V gene sequence: CDR1 MDHEN, CDR2 SYDVKM. The CDR3 protein is CASTTGGNQPQHF. DNA for the CDR3: TGTGCCAGCACGACAGGCGGCAATCAGCCCCAGCATTTT.

This clonotype was seen at least ten times. The rearrangement uses TRBV5-5 and TRBJ1-1; a possible D gene is TRBD1 (5 bases). CDR3 length equals 15 residues. Looked up from germline, CDR1 is SGHKS and CDR2 is YYEKEE (reference sequence). V was trimmed by 7 bases and J by 4 bases, leaving 20 bases between them. In nucleotides, the CDR3 is TGTGCCAGCTCGAGGGGTGGGAGGGCGTCCACTGAAGCTTTCTTT. It yields the protein CASSRGGRASTEAFF.